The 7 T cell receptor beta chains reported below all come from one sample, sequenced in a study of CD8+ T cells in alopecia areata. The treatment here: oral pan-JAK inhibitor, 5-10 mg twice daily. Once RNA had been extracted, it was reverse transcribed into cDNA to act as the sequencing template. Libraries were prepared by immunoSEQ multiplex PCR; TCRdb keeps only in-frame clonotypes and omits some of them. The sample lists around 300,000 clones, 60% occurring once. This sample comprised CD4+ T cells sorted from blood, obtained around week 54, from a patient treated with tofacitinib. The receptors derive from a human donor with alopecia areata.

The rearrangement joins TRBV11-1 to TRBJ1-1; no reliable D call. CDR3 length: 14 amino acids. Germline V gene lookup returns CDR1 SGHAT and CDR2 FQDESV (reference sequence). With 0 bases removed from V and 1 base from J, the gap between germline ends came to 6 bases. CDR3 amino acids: CASSLAGQNTEAFF. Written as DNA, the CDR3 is TGTGCCAGCAGCTTAGCGGGCCAGAACACTGAAGCTTTCTTT.

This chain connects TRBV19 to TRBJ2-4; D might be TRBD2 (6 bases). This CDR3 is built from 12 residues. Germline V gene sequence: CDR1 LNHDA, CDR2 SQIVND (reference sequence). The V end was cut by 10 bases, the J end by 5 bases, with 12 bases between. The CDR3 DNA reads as TGTGCCACCTCGGAGGGCCAAAACATTCAGTACTTC. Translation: CATSEGQNIQYF.

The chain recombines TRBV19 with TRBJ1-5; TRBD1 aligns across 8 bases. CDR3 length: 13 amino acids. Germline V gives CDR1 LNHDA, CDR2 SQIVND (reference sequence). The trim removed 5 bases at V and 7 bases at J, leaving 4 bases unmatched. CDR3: CASSPGQGQPQHF. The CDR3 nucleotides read TGTGCCAGTAGTCCTGGACAGGGACAGCCCCAGCATTTT.

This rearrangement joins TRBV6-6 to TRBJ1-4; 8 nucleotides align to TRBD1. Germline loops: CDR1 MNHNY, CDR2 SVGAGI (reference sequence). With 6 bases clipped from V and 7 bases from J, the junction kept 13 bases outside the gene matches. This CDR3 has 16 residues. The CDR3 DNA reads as TGTGCCAGCAGGGACAGGGACCATGCTTCTCGTGAAAAACTGTTTTTT. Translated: CASRDRDHASREKLFF.

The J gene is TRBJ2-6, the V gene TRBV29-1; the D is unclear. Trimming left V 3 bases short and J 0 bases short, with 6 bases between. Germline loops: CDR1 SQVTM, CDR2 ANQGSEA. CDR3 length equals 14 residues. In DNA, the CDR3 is TGCAGCGTTGAGGCGTTCTCTGGGGCCAACGTCCTGACTTTC. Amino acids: CSVEAFSGANVLTF.

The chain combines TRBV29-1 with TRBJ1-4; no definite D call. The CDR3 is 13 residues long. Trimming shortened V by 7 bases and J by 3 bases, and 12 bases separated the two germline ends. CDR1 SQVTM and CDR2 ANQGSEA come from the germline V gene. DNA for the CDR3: TGCAGCGCCGCTACGTTCTCTAATGAAAAACTGTTTTTT. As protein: CSAATFSNEKLFF.

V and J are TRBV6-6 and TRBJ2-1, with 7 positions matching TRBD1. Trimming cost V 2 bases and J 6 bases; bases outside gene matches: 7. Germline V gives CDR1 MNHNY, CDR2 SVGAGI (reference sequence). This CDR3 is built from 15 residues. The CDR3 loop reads CASSYPSGQVNEQFF. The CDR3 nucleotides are TGTGCCAGCAGTTACCCCTCCGGACAGGTCAATGAGCAGTTCTTC.